The sample holds one count of the clone carrying this T cell receptor beta chain. This CDR3 is built from 12 residues. Germline values: CDR1 SQVTM, CDR2 ANQGSEA. The V end lost 2 bases, the J end lost 7 bases, and 12 bases lay between the germline ends. The sample is drawn from a study of OX40 agonist ivuxolimab in advanced cancers. Study summary: Patients assigned to dose escalation were diagnosed with hepatocellular carcinoma, melanoma, renal cell or head and neck cancer.

Repertoires were generated with immunoSEQ multiplex PCR, while TCRdb's copy carries only in-frame clones and drops some. The sample gives 35,000 to 50,000 clones, 75% to 90% of which show up once; 4.7% is in the top ten. The clonotype comes from an adult with an advanced solid tumor such as melanoma, head and neck, liver or kidney cancer. V and J are TRBV29-1 and TRBJ2-7; perhaps TRBD1 as D (6 bases). This sample comprised CD4+ or CD8+ T cells sorted from blood, obtained in a trial of the OX40 agonist ivuxolimab. The CDR3 region has the DNA TGCAGCGTTGAACAGGGGCGGCGGGAGCAGTACTTC. It encodes CSVEQGRREQYF.